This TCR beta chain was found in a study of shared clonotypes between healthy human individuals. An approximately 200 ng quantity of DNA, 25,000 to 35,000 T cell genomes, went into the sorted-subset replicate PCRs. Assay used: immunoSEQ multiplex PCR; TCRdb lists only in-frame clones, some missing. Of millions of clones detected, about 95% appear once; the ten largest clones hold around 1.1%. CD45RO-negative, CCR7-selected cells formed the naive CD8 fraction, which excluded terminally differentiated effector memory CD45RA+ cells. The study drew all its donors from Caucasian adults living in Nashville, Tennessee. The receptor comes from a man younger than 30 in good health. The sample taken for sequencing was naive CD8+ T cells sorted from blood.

The CDR3 reads CASSDYGSGGPTYEQYF. CDR3 coding DNA: TGTGCCAGCAGTGATTACGGTAGCGGGGGCCCTACCTACGAGCAGTACTTC. The chain recombines TRBV6-1 with TRBJ2-7; 9 bases agree with TRBD2. This CDR3 region has 17 residues. CDR1 and CDR2 (germline): MNHNS, SASEGT. With 3 bases clipped from V and 2 bases from J, the junction kept 11 bases outside the gene matches.